The 30 T cell receptor beta chains given below trace back to one sample, sequenced in a study of T cell responses to AZD1222 COVID-19 vaccine. The data were produced by immunoSEQ multiplex PCR, yet TCRdb's version contains in-frame clones alone and is incomplete. Of 150,000 or so clones listed, roughly nine tenths are singletons. The source was peripheral blood, collected on day 0 of AZD1222 vaccination. The receptors originated from an adult in good health.

The table lists this clone with a few counts. At one boundary the junction diverges from the germline segment, which might be a read error. J is TRBJ2-2 and V is TRBV2; D gene unclear. CDR1 and CDR2 from the germline V gene are SNHLY and FYNNEI. This CDR3 contains 12 residues. CDR3 loop: CASSEDTGELFF. The CDR3 DNA follows: TGTGCCAGCAGCGAAGACACCGGGGAGCTGTTTTTT.

The chain combines TRBV6-2 or TRBV6-3 with TRBJ1-6; a possible D gene is TRBD1 (6 bases). V was pared by 5 bases and J by 1 base, with 9 bases between. This CDR3 region has 15 residues. Germline V CDR1 and CDR2: MNHEY, SVGEGT. CDR3 in amino acids: CASSPGTSYNSPLHF. The DNA of the CDR3 is TGTGCCAGCAGTCCCGGGACATCCTATAATTCACCCCTCCACTTT.

The chain recombines TRBV10-3 with TRBJ1-4; no clear D gene. There are 14 residues in the CDR3. Germline CDR1 and CDR2: ENHRY and SYGVKD. With 11 bases removed from V and 4 bases from J, the gap between germline ends came to 17 bases. The CDR3 loop is CAPRDPVSNEKLFF. CDR3 nucleotide sequence: TGTGCCCCACGGGATCCCGTTAGTAATGAAAAACTGTTTTTT.

The J gene is TRBJ2-2, the V gene TRBV10-3; D is ambiguous. V lost 5 bases and J 2 bases, leaving 6 bases between the germline ends. The CDR3 has 13 amino acids. Germline CDR1 reads ENHRY; CDR2 reads SYGVKD. CDR3 sequence reads: CAISFSNTGELFF. DNA for the CDR3: TGTGCCATCAGTTTTAGTAACACCGGGGAGCTGTTTTTT.

This clone was seen a single time. V gene TRBV7-2 combines with J gene TRBJ1-5; 9 bases are a match to TRBD1. In germline, CDR1 is SGHTA, CDR2 FQGNSA. V shed 0 bases and J 0 bases; nucleotides not matched to a gene: 6. This CDR3 region has 18 residues. CDR3 coding DNA: TGTGCCAGCAGCTTAGCCGGGACAGGGTCATATAGCAATCAGCCCCAGCATTTT. Protein sequence: CASSLAGTGSYSNQPQHF.

This sequence joins TRBV11-2 and TRBJ1-6; no reliable D call. V lost 2 bases and J lost 9, with 11 bases in between. Per germline, CDR1 SGHAT and CDR2 FQNNGV. The CDR3 consists of 14 residues. CDR3 sequence: CASSLYSLSSPLHF. Here the CDR3 DNA reads TGTGCCAGCAGCTTATATTCCTTGAGTTCACCCCTCCACTTT.

The V and J genes are TRBV10-3 and TRBJ1-2; D call uncertain. V dropped 3 bases and J dropped 4 bases, with 12 bases sitting between them. Germline values: CDR1 ENHRY, CDR2 SYGVKD. The CDR3 extends over 14 amino acids. The CDR3 sequence is CAISDRTDFYGYTF. CDR3 DNA: TGTGCCATCAGTGACCGCACCGACTTCTATGGCTACACCTTC.

The V and J genes are TRBV5-5 and TRBJ2-1; D is ambiguous. The CDR3 is 12 residues long. Per germline, CDR1 SGHKS and CDR2 YYEKEE (reference sequence). V shed 4 bases and J shed 8 bases, with 10 bases lying between them. The DNA of the CDR3 is TGTGCCAGCAGCCCTAGACGCGATGAGCAGTTCTTC. Amino acids: CASSPRRDEQFF.

The chain joins TRBV2 to TRBJ2-7; D is unclear. The germline V and J ends were trimmed by 4 bases and 4 bases, with 11 bases remaining between them. Per the germline V gene, CDR1 is SNHLY and CDR2 is FYNNEI. The CDR3 is made up of 13 amino acids. DNA for the CDR3: TGTGCCAGCAGTGCTCTTCCCGTTTACGAGCAGTACTTC. Its protein product is CASSALPVYEQYF.

The CDR3: CASTPGGHTDTQYF. In DNA, the CDR3 is TGTGCCAGCACGCCGGGGGGGCACACAGATACGCAGTATTTT. J is TRBJ2-3 and V is TRBV27, with 8 bases matching TRBD2. V lost 7 bases to trimming and J lost 2 bases; unmatched junction nucleotides: 5. CDR1 and CDR2 from the germline V gene are MNHEY and SMNVEV (reference sequence). CDR3 length equals 14 residues.

The J gene is TRBJ2-5, the V gene TRBV9; D uncertain. CDR3 size: 14 residues. CDR1 is SGDLS, CDR2 YYNGEE, per germline. The germline V and J ends were trimmed by 4 bases and 0 bases, with 10 bases remaining between them. The CDR3 reads CASSRAPYQETQYF. The DNA for the CDR3 is TGTGCCAGCAGCCGGGCCCCCTACCAAGAGACCCAGTACTTC.

The rearrangement uses TRBV11-2 and TRBJ2-7; TRBD2 matches at 8 bases. The CDR3 totals 14 residues. Germline CDR1 reads SGHAT; CDR2 reads FQNNGV. The V and J ends lost 6 bases and 1 base, in that order; junction bases with no gene match: 5. The CDR3 DNA sequence: TGTGCCAGCAGAAACGCGGGGGGTTCCTACGAGCAGTACTTC. Protein sequence: CASRNAGGSYEQYF.

The CDR3 loop reads CASSNSNVGYTF. The CDR3 nucleotides read TGTGCCAGCAGCAACAGTAATGTTGGCTACACCTTC. The chain is built from TRBV7-2 and TRBJ1-2; no clear D. The CDR3 sequence is 12 residues long. The V and J ends lost 5 bases and 7 bases respectively, with 11 bases between them. Germline CDR1 SGHTA, CDR2 FQGNSA. The variable domain in full, completed from reference TRBV7-2 and TRBJ1-2, reads GAGVSQSPSNKVTEKGKDVELRCDPISGHTALYWYRQSLGQGLEFLIYFQGNSAPDKSGLPSDRFSAERTGGSVSTLTIQRTQQEDSAVYLCASSNSNVGYTFGSGTRLTVV.

This clone has just one count. The chain is built from TRBV11-2 and TRBJ2-7; D is unclear. Germline V gene data show CDR1 as SGHAT and CDR2 as FQNNGV. This CDR3 comprises 15 residues. V was shortened by 0 bases and J by 4 bases, with 13 bases between the two germline ends. In nucleotides, the CDR3 is TGTGCCAGCAGCTTAGATCTCCCAGGCCGATACGAGCAGTACTTC. Encoded protein: CASSLDLPGRYEQYF.

The chain uses TRBV6-5 and TRBJ2-7, with a tentative D call TRBD1 (5 bases). The germline CDR1 and CDR2 sequences are MNHEY and SVGAGI. The V end lost 6 bases, the J end lost 2 bases, and 14 bases lay between the germline ends. The CDR3 sequence is 14 residues long. This CDR3 reads CASRETAPPYEQYF. CDR3 DNA sequence: TGTGCCAGCAGAGAGACAGCCCCCCCCTACGAGCAGTACTTC.

This chain uses TRBV6-5 with TRBJ1-4; maybe TRBD1 (5 bases). CDR3 length equals 13 residues. CDR1 MNHEY and CDR2 SVGAGI come from the germline V gene. V gave up 0 bases and J gave up 8 bases, with 7 bases separating them. The CDR3 loop reads CASSYSEGEKLFF. Here the CDR3 DNA reads TGTGCCAGCAGTTACTCGGAGGGGGAAAAACTGTTTTTT.

The gene calls are TRBV27 and TRBJ2-3; possibly TRBD1 or TRBD2 for D (5 bases each). Between the trimmed V and J ends, which lost 8 bases and 4 bases, there was a span of 13 bases. This CDR3 has 13 amino acids. Per germline, CDR1 MNHEY and CDR2 SMNVEV (reference sequence). As DNA, the CDR3 is TGTGCCAGCGAGGGCCAGGGTGCAGATACGCAGTATTTT. Its protein is CASEGQGADTQYF.

For this clone: The junction and the germline gene differ at one end; a read error may be behind it. The gene calls are TRBV6-5 and TRBJ2-7; D may be TRBD2 (6 bases). This CDR3 has 12 amino acids. Germline values: CDR1 MNHEY, CDR2 SVGAGI. The CDR3 DNA reads as TGTGCCAGCAGTCCCAGTGACACGGGGAGGCACTTC. Amino acid sequence: CASSPSDTGRHF.

V gene TRBV5-1 combines with J gene TRBJ2-2; no reliable D call. V was clipped by 0 bases and J by 3 bases, with 3 bases between them. This CDR3 region has 13 residues. The germline V gene has CDR1 SGHRS and CDR2 YFSETQ. The CDR3, as DNA: TGCGCCAGCAGCTTGGGAGACACCGGGGAGCTGTTTTTT. Translating it yields CASSLGDTGELFF.

The gene calls are TRBV7-6 and TRBJ2-1; D is ambiguous. Trimming took 5 bases from V and 8 from J, leaving 19 bases between them. Germline-derived CDR1 and CDR2 are SGHVS and FNYEAQ. The CDR3 is 15 residues long. The CDR3 is CASSLPWTRSDEQFF. In DNA, the CDR3 is TGTGCCAGCAGCCTCCCTTGGACGAGGAGCGATGAGCAGTTCTTC.

This clone was picked up one time. V and J are TRBV7-9 and TRBJ2-2; unclear D gene. Germline lookup yields CDR1 SEHNR and CDR2 FQNEAQ (reference sequence). This CDR3 contains 12 residues. V was clipped by 4 bases and J by 3 bases, with 3 bases between them. This CDR3 reads CASSYDTGELFF. As DNA, the CDR3 is TGTGCCAGCAGCTACGACACCGGGGAGCTGTTTTTT.

The chain couples TRBV19 to TRBJ2-7; 9 nucleotides line up with TRBD1. J was trimmed by 4 bases and V by 5 bases; bases with no gene match: 9. Germline CDR1 reads LNHDA; CDR2 reads SQIVND (reference sequence). The CDR3 spans 15 residues. For the CDR3, the DNA is TGTGCCAGTAGTGGAACCGGGACAGGGCTATACGAGCAGTACTTC. Its translation is CASSGTGTGLYEQYF.

V gene TRBV2 combines with J gene TRBJ2-5, with D unclear. The germline gives CDR1 SNHLY, CDR2 FYNNEI. V gave up 2 bases and J gave up 1 base, with 8 bases separating them. CDR3 size: 14 residues. In DNA, the CDR3 is TGTGCCAGCAGTGAAAGGGCCTTCCAAGAGACCCAGTACTTC. It specifies CASSERAFQETQYF.

In its sample, this clone was seen once. The V gene is TRBV6-5, the J gene TRBJ2-1, with a tentative D call TRBD1 (5 bases). CDR3 length: 14 amino acids. Germline V gene lookup returns CDR1 MNHEY and CDR2 SVGAGI. V was shortened by 2 bases and J by 8 bases, with 13 bases between the two germline ends. CDR3 residues: CASSYLSGFDEQFF. The CDR3 nucleotides are TGTGCCAGCAGTTACCTTTCAGGGTTCGATGAGCAGTTCTTC.

This clone was seen a few times. This rearrangement joins TRBV2 to TRBJ1-4, with D uncertain. This CDR3 has 13 residues. Germline loops: CDR1 SNHLY, CDR2 FYNNEI. Trimming removed 7 bases at V and 8 bases at J, with 14 bases between. The CDR3 region has the DNA TGTGCCAGCATGGGAGGGCTCAAAGAAAAACTGTTTTTT. This codes for CASMGGLKEKLFF.

In nucleotides, the CDR3 is TGCGCCAGCAGCCAAGGCGCGGGATCAGCATACTACGAGCAGTACTTC. This translates into CASSQGAGSAYYEQYF. The chain couples TRBV4-1 to TRBJ2-7, with D possibly TRBD2 on 6 matching bases. The CDR3 runs to 16 residues. Trimming took 1 base from V and 3 from J, leaving 16 bases between them. Germline CDR1 reads MGHRA; CDR2 reads YSYEKL.

This clone is a singleton in its sample. This chain joins TRBV4-2 and TRBJ1-1; the D is unclear. The V and J ends lost 3 bases and 1 base respectively, with 6 bases between them. Germline V gene sequence: CDR1 LGHNA, CDR2 YNFKEQ. The CDR3 length is 13 residues. The CDR3 region has the DNA TGTGCCAGCAGCCAGGGAACGAACACTGAAGCTTTCTTT. Protein product: CASSQGTNTEAFF.

This chain connects TRBV12-3 or TRBV12-4 to TRBJ1-1; D perhaps matches TRBD1 (6 bases). The length of the CDR3 is 13 residues. V dropped 5 bases and J dropped 5 bases, with 12 bases sitting between them. CDR3 sequence reads: CASSRTGNTEAFF. Written as DNA, the CDR3 is TGTGCCAGCAGTCGAACAGGGAATACTGAAGCTTTCTTT.

The chain has TRBV14 and TRBJ1-4; unclear D gene. V lost 4 bases to trimming and J lost 0 bases, with 15 bases between them. Germline CDR1 reads SGHDN; CDR2 reads FVKESK. This CDR3 has 17 residues. In DNA, the CDR3 is TGTGCCAGCAGCCCTAGACGGCTACTATCAACTAATGAAAAACTGTTTTTT. This translates into CASSPRRLLSTNEKLFF.

The chain is built from TRBV30 and TRBJ1-2; 8 bases align to TRBD1. Germline V lookup: CDR1 GTSNPN, CDR2 SVGIG (reference sequence). The trim removed 4 bases at V and 7 bases at J, leaving 8 bases unmatched. The CDR3 has 13 amino acids. The CDR3 here is CAWIPQGAGGYTF. The CDR3 DNA reads as TGTGCCTGGATACCCCAGGGGGCCGGTGGCTACACCTTC. Full variable domain (remainder filled in from reference TRBV30 and TRBJ1-2): SQTIHQWPATLVQPVGSPLSLECTVEGTSNPNLYWYRQAAGRGLQLLFYSVGIGQISSEVPQNLSASRPQDRQFILSSKKLLLSDSGFYLCAWIPQGAGGYTFGSGTRLTVV.